One sample yielded the 13 T cell receptor beta chains listed below, sequenced in a study of CD4 T cells in relation to SARS-CoV-2 and coronaviruses. Clones were read by immunoSEQ multiplex PCR, and TCRdb kept only the in-frame ones, dropping some. Of 20,000 to 25,000 clones detected, about 80% appear once; the ten largest clones hold around an eighth. No antigen has been identified for these receptors. Before the COVID-19 pandemic, during about 2011-2019, CD4+ T cells were taken from unexposed donors. After about ten days of culture, CD4+ T cells were isolated. The sequenced sample was CD4+ T cells from PBMCs, cultured in vitro. The source of these receptors is a human donor in good health.

This clone was seen once. The V call is TRBV6-5, the J call TRBJ2-1; D not resolved. Germline V gene data show CDR1 as MNHEY and CDR2 as SVGAGI. With 6 bases removed from V and 5 bases from J, the gap between germline ends came to 2 bases. The CDR3 sequence is 10 residues long. DNA of the CDR3: TGTGCCAGCAGACACAATGAGCAGTTCTTC. This translates into CASRHNEQFF.

This clone turned up a few times. The chain has TRBV5-5 and TRBJ2-1, with D unresolved. The CDR3 totals 13 residues. Germline V gene sequence: CDR1 SGHKS, CDR2 YYEKEE (reference sequence). The V gene lost 1 base and the J gene lost 5 bases, with 7 bases spanning the gap. The CDR3 here is CASSLTLDNEQFF. CDR3 sequence (DNA): TGTGCCAGCAGCTTGACTCTAGACAATGAGCAGTTCTTC. The whole variable domain, filled in from reference TRBV5-5 and TRBJ2-1, reads DAGVTQSPTHLIKTRGQQVTLRCSPISGHKSVSWYQQVLGQGPQFIFQYYEKEERGRGNFPDRFSARQFPNYSSELNVNALLLGDSALYLCASSLTLDNEQFFGPGTRLTVL.

V gene TRBV28 combines with J gene TRBJ2-7, with D possibly matching TRBD1 (7 bases). Germline loops: CDR1 MDHEN, CDR2 SYDVKM. Trimming took 7 bases from V and 4 from J, leaving 20 bases between them. The CDR3 totals 15 residues. CDR3 coding DNA: TGTGCCAGCACCGCAAGGCAGGGGGGTAGGTACGAGCAGTACTTC. Translated, it gives CASTARQGGRYEQYF.

V gene TRBV7-3 combines with J gene TRBJ2-1, with 8 positions matching TRBD2. J lost 4 bases, V lost 5 bases, and 7 bases had no gene match. CDR1 is SGHTA, CDR2 FQGTGA, per germline. The CDR3 loop spans 15 amino acids. CDR3 DNA: TGTGCCAGCAGCCCAAGCGGGAGAGGATACAATGAGCAGTTCTTC. This translates into CASSPSGRGYNEQFF.

V usage is TRBV30 and J usage is TRBJ2-1; TRBD2 agrees at 8 bases. Germline CDR1 is GTSNPN and CDR2 is SVGIG (reference sequence). The CDR3 length is 14 residues. Trimming removed 6 bases from V and 0 bases from J; junction bases left unmatched: 4. The chain's CDR3 is CACLTSGSYNEQFF. CDR3 bases: TGTGCCTGTCTTACTAGCGGCTCCTACAATGAGCAGTTCTTC.

This clone was counted between two and nine times. The V call is TRBV19, the J call TRBJ2-2; tentative D call: TRBD1 (5 bases). The CDR3 is 18 amino acids. Germline values: CDR1 LNHDA, CDR2 SQIVND (reference sequence). Between the trimmed V and J ends, which lost 7 bases and 0 bases, there was a span of 21 bases. The CDR3 DNA follows: TGTGCCAGTACTCCAGAGAGACAGTCTAATTCGAACACCGGGGAGCTGTTTTTT. Protein: CASTPERQSNSNTGELFF.

The chain joins TRBV7-6 to TRBJ2-3; 11 bases fit TRBD2. This CDR3 has 15 residues. V lost 4 bases, J lost 6 bases, and 6 bases stayed unmatched. Germline loops: CDR1 SGHVS, CDR2 FNYEAQ. CDR3 in DNA: TGTGCCAGCAGCTCCATAGCGGGAGGGCCGGATACGCAGTATTTT. Amino acid sequence: CASSSIAGGPDTQYF. The full variable domain, its missing parts supplied by reference TRBV7-6 and TRBJ2-3, is GAGVSQSPRYKVTKRGQDVALRCDPISGHVSLYWYRQALGQGPEFLTYFNYEAQQDKSGLPNDRFSAERPEGSISTLTIQRTEQRDSAMYRCASSSIAGGPDTQYFGPGTRLTVL.

V and J are TRBV30 and TRBJ1-5; D gene unclear. Trimming took 2 bases from V and 9 from J, leaving 11 bases between them. From germline, CDR1 is GTSNPN and CDR2 SVGIG (reference sequence). This CDR3 is built from 12 residues. The CDR3 DNA reads TGTGCCTGGAGTACCCCCACGGGGCCCCAGCATTTT. Its translation: CAWSTPTGPQHF.

The chain combines TRBV5-3 with TRBJ2-1; D is possibly TRBD1 (6 bases). TRBV5-3 belongs to the ORF category, with a function that is uncertain. The CDR3 has 15 amino acids. With 4 bases removed from V and 0 bases from J, the gap between germline ends came to 11 bases. The CDR3 spells CARSIQGSSYNEQFF. The CDR3 DNA is TGTGCCAGAAGCATACAGGGAAGCTCCTACAATGAGCAGTTCTTC.

The gene calls are TRBV6-5 and TRBJ2-7; TRBD1 matches at 7 bases. Looked up from germline, CDR1 is MNHEY and CDR2 is SVGAGI. The CDR3 is 12 amino acids. Trimming removed 7 bases from V and 2 bases from J; junction bases left unmatched: 2. The CDR3 region is CASTQGAYEQYF. The CDR3 DNA sequence: TGTGCCAGCACTCAGGGGGCCTACGAGCAGTACTTC.

This clone has just a few counts. The J gene is TRBJ1-1, the V gene TRBV2; D is unclear. V shed 7 bases and J shed 4 bases, with 7 bases lying between them. Germline assignment: CDR1 SNHLY and CDR2 FYNNEI. The CDR3 consists of 11 residues. This CDR3 is CASKGSTEAFF. The CDR3 DNA reads as TGTGCCAGCAAAGGGTCCACTGAAGCTTTCTTT. Complete variable domain (other parts from reference TRBV2 and TRBJ1-1): EPEVTQTPSHQVTQMGQEVILRCVPISNHLYFYWYRQILGQKVEFLVSFYNNEISEKSEIFDDQFSVERPDGSNFTLKIRSTKLEDSAMYFCASKGSTEAFFGQGTRLTVV.

The V and J genes are TRBV12-3 or TRBV12-4 and TRBJ2-7, with D perhaps matching TRBD1 or TRBD2 (5 bases each). The V end lost 8 bases, the J end lost 10 bases, and 15 bases lay between the germline ends. This CDR3 region has 11 residues. CDR3 in amino acids: CASSRGVGQYF. In nucleotides, the CDR3 is TGTGCCAGCTCTCGAGGGGTCGGACAGTACTTC.

The chain joins TRBV5-1 to TRBJ2-2; no clear D gene. CDR3 size: 15 residues. Germline-derived CDR1 and CDR2 are SGHRS and YFSETQ. Trimming stripped 4 bases from V and 3 bases from J, with 13 bases between. The CDR3 spells CASSAHNRDTGELFF. Written as DNA, the CDR3 is TGCGCCAGCAGCGCGCACAACAGAGACACCGGGGAGCTGTTTTTT.